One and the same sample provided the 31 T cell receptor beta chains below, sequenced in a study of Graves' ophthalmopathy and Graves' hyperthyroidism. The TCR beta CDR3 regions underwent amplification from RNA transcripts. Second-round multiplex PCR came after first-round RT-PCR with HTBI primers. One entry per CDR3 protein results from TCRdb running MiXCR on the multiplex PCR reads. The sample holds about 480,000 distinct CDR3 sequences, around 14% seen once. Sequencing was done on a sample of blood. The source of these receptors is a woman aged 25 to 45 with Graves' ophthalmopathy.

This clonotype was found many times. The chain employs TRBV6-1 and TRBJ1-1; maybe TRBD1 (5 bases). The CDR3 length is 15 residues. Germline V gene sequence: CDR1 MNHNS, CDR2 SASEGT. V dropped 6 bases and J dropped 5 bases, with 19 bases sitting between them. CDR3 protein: CASSDDSQAGTEAFF. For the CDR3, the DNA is TGTGCCAGCAGCGACGACAGTCAGGCAGGGACTGAAGCTTTCTTT.

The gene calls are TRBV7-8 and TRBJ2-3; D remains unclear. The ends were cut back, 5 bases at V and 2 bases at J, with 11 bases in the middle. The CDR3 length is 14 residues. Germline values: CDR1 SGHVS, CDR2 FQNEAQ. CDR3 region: CASSPILVTDTQYF. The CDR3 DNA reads TGTGCCAGCAGCCCAATTCTAGTCACAGATACGCAGTATTTT.

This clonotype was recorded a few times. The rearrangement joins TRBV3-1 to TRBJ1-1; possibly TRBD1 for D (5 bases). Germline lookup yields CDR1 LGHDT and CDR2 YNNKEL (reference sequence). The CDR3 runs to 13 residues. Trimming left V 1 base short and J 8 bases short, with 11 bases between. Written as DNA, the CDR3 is TGTGCCAGCAGCCAAGTACACTGGGGCGAAGCTTTCTTT. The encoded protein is CASSQVHWGEAFF. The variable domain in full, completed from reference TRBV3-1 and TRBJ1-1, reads DTAVSQTPKYLVTQMGNDKSIKCEQNLGHDTMYWYKQDSKKFLKIMFSYNNKELIINETVPNRFSPKSPDKAHLNLHINSLELGDSAVYFCASSQVHWGEAFFGQGTRLTVV.

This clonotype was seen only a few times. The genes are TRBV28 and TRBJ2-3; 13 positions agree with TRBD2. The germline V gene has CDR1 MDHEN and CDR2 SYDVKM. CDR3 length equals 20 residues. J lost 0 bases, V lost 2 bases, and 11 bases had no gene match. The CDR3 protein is CASSLPTSGGTYGSTDTQYF. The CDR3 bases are TGTGCCAGCAGTTTACCGACTAGCGGGGGGACTTATGGTAGCACAGATACGCAGTATTTT.

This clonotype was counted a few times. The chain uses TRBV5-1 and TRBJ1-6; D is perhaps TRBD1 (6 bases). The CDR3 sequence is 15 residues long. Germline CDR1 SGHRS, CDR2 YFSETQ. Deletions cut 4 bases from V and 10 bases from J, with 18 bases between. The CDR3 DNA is TGCGCCAGCAGCCCGGGGGGGGACAAGTTATCACCCCTCCACTTT. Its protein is CASSPGGDKLSPLHF. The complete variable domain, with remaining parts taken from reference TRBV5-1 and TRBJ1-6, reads KAGVTQTPRYLIKTRGQQVTLSCSPISGHRSVSWYQQTPGQGLQFLFEYFSETQRNKGNFPGRFSGRQFSNSRSEMNVSTLELGDSALYLCASSPGGDKLSPLHFGNGTRLTVT.

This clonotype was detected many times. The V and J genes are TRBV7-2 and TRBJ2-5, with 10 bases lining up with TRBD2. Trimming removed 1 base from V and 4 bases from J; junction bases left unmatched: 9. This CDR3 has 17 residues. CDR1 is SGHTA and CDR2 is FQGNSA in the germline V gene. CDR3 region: CASSLGIAGGIGETQYF. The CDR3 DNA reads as TGTGCCAGCAGCTTAGGCATAGCGGGAGGCATCGGAGAGACCCAGTACTTC.

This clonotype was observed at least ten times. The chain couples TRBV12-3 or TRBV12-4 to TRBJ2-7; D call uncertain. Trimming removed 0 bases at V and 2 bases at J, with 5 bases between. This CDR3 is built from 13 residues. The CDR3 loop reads CASSLAVTYEQYF. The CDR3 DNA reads TGTGCCAGCAGTTTAGCCGTTACCTACGAGCAGTACTTC.

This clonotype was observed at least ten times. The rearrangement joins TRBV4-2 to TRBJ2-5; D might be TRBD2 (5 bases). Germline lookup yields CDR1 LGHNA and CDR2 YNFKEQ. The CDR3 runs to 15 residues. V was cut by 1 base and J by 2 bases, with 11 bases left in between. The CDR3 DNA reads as TGTGCCAGCAGCCAAGGGGAGATGGGACAAGAGACCCAGTACTTC. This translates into CASSQGEMGQETQYF.

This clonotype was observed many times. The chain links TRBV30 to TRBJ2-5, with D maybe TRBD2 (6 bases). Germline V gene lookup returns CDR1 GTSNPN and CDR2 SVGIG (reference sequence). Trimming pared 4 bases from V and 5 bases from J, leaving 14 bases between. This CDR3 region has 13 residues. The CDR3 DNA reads TGTGCCTGGAAGGTAGCGGTACACGAGACCCAGTACTTC. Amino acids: CAWKVAVHETQYF.

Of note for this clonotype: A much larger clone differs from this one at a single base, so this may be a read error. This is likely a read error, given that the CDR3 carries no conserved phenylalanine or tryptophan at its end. CDR3 DNA sequence: TGTGCCAGCAGTTTTCCTACAGGAGCCTCACACTATGGCTACACCTAC. This sequence encodes CASSFPTGASHYGYTY. The gene calls are TRBV28 and TRBJ1-2; D is possibly TRBD1 (5 bases). V was pared by 3 bases and J by 3 bases, with 17 bases between. The CDR3 has 16 residues. CDR1 is MDHEN and CDR2 is SYDVKM in the germline V gene.

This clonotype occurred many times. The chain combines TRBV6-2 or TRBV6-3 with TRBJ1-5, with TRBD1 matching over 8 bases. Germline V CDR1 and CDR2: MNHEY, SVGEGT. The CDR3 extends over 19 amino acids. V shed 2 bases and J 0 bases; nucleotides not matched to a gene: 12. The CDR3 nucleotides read TGTGCCAGCAGTTACACGGACAGGGAATATCCCTATAGCAATCAGCCCCAGCATTTT. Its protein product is CASSYTDREYPYSNQPQHF.

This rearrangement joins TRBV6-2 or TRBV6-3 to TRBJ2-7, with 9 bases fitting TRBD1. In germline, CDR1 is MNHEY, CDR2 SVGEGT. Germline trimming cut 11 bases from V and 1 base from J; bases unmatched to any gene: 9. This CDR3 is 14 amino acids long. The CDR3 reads CAVIPTGGSYEQYF. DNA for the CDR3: TGTGCCGTCATACCGACAGGGGGTTCCTACGAGCAGTACTTC.

CDR3 amino acids: CASKGRVNSPLHF. The CDR3 coding sequence is TGTGCCAGCAAGGGCAGGGTGAATTCACCCCTCCACTTT. The chain couples TRBV12-3 or TRBV12-4 to TRBJ1-6; TRBD1 might be the D (5 bases). V shed 7 bases and J shed 7 bases, with 11 bases lying between them. The CDR3 extends over 13 amino acids.

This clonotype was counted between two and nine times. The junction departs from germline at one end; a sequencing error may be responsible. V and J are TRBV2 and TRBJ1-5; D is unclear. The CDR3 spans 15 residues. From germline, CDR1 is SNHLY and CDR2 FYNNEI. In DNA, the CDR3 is TGTGCCAGCAGTGGAACAACCTATAGCAATCAGCCCAAGCATTTT. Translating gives CASSGTTYSNQPKHF.

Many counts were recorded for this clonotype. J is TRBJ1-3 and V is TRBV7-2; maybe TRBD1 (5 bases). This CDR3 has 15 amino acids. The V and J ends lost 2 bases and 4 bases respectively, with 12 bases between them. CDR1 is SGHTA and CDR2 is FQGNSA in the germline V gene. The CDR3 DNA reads TGTGCCAGCAGCTTACCCCAGGGTTTCGGAAACACCATATATTTT. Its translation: CASSLPQGFGNTIYF.

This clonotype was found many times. This CDR3 reads CASIRGLAGESGELFF. The DNA for the CDR3 is TGTGCCAGCATCAGAGGACTAGCGGGAGAATCCGGGGAGCTGTTTTTT. The chain is built from TRBV12-3 or TRBV12-4 and TRBJ2-2; 13 nucleotides match TRBD2. This CDR3 has 16 amino acids. The junction had 8 bases not matched to a gene; V was cut back by 7 bases and J by 6 bases.

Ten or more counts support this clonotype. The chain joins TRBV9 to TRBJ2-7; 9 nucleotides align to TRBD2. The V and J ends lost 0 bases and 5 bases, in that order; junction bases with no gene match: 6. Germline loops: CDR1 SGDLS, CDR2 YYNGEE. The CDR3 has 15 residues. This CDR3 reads CASSVGIAGANEQYF. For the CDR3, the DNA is TGTGCCAGCAGCGTAGGGATAGCGGGAGCCAACGAGCAGTACTTC.

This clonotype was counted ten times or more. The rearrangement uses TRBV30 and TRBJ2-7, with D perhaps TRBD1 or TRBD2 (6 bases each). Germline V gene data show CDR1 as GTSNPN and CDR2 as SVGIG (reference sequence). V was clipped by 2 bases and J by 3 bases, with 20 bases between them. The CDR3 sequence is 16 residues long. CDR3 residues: CAWSKRGAGALYEQYF. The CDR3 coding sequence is TGTGCCTGGAGTAAAAGGGGGGCAGGGGCACTCTACGAGCAGTACTTC.

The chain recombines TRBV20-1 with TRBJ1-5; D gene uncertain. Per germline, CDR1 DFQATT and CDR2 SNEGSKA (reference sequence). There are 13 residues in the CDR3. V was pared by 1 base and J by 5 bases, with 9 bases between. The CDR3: CSARVGTDQPQHF. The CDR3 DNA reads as TGCAGTGCTAGAGTCGGTACAGATCAGCCCCAGCATTTT.

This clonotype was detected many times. This CDR3 is CASSFTGFNEQYF. In DNA, the CDR3 is TGTGCCAGCAGTTTCACAGGGTTCAACGAGCAGTACTTC. The V and J genes are TRBV12-3 or TRBV12-4 and TRBJ2-7; tentative D call: TRBD1 (6 bases). V was trimmed by 3 bases and J by 5 bases, leaving 11 bases between them. This CDR3 is built from 13 residues.

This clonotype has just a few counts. CDR3 sequence: CASSLGVTLNTGELFF. As DNA, the CDR3 is TGTGCCAGCAGCTTAGGTGTAACTCTGAACACCGGGGAGCTGTTTTTT. This chain uses TRBV11-2 with TRBJ2-2; no definite D call. The CDR3 has 16 residues. Germline V lookup: CDR1 SGHAT, CDR2 FQNNGV. The V and J ends lost 1 base and 1 base respectively, with 10 bases between them.

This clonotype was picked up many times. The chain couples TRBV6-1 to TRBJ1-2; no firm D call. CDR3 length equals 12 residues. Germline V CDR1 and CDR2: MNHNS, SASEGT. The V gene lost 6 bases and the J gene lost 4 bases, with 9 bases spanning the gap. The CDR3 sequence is CASSPDGYGYTF. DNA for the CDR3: TGTGCCAGCAGCCCAGACGGCTATGGCTACACCTTC.

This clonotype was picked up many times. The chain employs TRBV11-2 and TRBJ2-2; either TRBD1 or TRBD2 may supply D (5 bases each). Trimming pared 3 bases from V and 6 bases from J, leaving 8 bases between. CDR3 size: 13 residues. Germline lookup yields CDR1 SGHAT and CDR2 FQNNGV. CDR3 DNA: TGTGCCAGCAGCTTTCCGGGGCCCGGGGAGCTGTTTTTT. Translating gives CASSFPGPGELFF.

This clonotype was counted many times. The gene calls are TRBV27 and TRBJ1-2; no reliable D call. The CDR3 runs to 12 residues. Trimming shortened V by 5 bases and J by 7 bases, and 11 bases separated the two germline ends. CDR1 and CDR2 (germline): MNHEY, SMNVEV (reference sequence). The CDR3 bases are TGTGCCAGCAGTGCCGAGGGTAGTGGCTACACCTTC. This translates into CASSAEGSGYTF.

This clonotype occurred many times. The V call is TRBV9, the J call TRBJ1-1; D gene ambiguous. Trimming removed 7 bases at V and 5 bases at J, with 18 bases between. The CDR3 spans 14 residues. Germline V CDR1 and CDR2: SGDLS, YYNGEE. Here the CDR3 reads CASGGRPFGTEAFF. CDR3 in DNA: TGTGCCAGCGGAGGACGGCCCTTTGGTACTGAAGCTTTCTTT.

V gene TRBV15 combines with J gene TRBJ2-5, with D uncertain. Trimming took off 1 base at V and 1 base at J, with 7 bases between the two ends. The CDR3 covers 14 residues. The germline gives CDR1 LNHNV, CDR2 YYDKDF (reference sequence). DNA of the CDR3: TGTGCCACCAGCAGAGGCTCGAGCCAAGAGACCCAGTACTTC. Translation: CATSRGSSQETQYF.

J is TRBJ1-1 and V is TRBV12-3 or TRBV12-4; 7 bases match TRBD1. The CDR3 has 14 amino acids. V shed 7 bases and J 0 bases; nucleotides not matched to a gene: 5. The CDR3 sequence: CASKRDSVNTEAFF. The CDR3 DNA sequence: TGTGCCAGCAAGAGGGACAGCGTGAACACTGAAGCTTTCTTT.

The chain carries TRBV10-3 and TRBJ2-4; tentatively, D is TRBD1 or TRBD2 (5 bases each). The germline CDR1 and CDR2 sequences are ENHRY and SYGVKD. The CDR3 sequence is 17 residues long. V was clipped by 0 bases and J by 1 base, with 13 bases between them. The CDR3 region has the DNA TGTGCCATCAGTGAGTCTCTCTCCAGGGAGGCCAAAAACATTCAGTACTTC. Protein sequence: CAISESLSREAKNIQYF.

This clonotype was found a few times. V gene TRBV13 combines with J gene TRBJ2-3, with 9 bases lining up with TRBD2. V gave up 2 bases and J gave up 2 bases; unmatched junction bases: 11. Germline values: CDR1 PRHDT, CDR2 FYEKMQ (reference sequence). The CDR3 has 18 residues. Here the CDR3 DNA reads TGTGCCAGCAGCTTAAGGGCGGGGGGGCCCCTTGTCACAGATACGCAGTATTTT. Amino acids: CASSLRAGGPLVTDTQYF.

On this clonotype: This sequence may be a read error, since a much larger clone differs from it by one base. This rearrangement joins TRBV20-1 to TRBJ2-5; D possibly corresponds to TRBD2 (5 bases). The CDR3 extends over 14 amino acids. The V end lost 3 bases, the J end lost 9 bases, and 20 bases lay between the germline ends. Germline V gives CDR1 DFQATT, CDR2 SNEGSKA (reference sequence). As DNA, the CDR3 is TGCAGTGCTAGGGCAGTTCGAGGGATGCAGTCCCAGTACTTC. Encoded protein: CSARAVRGMQSQYF.

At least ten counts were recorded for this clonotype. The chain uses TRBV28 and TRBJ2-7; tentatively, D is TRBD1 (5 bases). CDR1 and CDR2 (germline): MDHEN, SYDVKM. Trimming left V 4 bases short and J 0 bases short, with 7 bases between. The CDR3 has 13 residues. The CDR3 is CASSSDSSYEQYF. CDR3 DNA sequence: TGTGCCAGCAGTTCCGACAGCTCCTACGAGCAGTACTTC.